A selection of T cell receptor beta chains follows, all from one sample in a study of blood T cells in healthy people across ages. TCRdb re-analysed the 5' RACE reads in MiXCR, keeping a single row per CDR3 protein. The sample carries about 1.7 million distinct CDR3 sequences, about 28% recorded once. Sequences were obtained from blood. The receptor source for this set is a young woman in good health. CDR3s include the opening cysteine and the closing phenylalanine or tryptophan. D genes are given only for firm matches. Clone sizes are given selectively: once, few, many, or a class where the clone is expanded.

>TRBJ1-2|-|TRBD1|TRBV5-1
TGCGCCAGCAGCTTGGCCTCGATACGGACAGGAGCGGACTATGGCTACACCTTC
CASSLASIRTGADYGYTF
>TRBJ1-1|few|-|TRBV7-2
TGTGCCAGCAGCCCCCAAAGGTTCGGAGCTTTCTTT
CASSPQRFGAFF
>TRBJ2-1|-|TRBD2|TRBV20-1
TGCAGTGCCCACACCGCTCTAGCGGGGGCCCCGACCTACAATGAGCAGTTCTTC
CSAHTALAGAPTYNEQFF
>TRBJ2-7|few|-|TRBV7-9
TGTGCCAGCACCCTCGTCGATTACGAGCAGTACTTC
CASTLVDYEQYF
>TRBJ2-7|-|-|TRBV7-2
TGTGCCAGCAGCCTAAACCTTAGCCGCGAGCAGTACTTC
CASSLNLSREQYF
>TRBJ2-7|-|-|TRBV12-3/TRBV12-4
TGTGCCAGCAGTGGACAACAGGGAACTCCTAGCCACGAGCAGTACTTC
CASSGQQGTPSHEQYF
>TRBJ1-6|-|-|TRBV7-2
TGTGCCAGCTGTGCAGGGAGCTCCTATAATTCACCCCTCCACTTT
CASCAGSSYNSPLHF
>TRBJ1-5|many|-|TRBV9
TGTGCCAGCAGCGTCGGTGGGGGGGCTTATCAGCCCCAGCATTTT
CASSVGGGAYQPQHF
>TRBJ2-5|few|-|TRBV20-1
TGCAGTGCTAATCTGGCGGGGGCCCAAGAGACCCAGTACTTC
CSANLAGAQETQYF
>TRBJ1-1|few|-|TRBV11-1
TGTGCCAGCAGCTTATTACAAACATTCACTGAAGCTTTCTTT
CASSLLQTFTEAFF
>TRBJ2-6|-|TRBD1|TRBV5-1
TGCGCCAGCAGCTTGGGACCGGGACAGGGTCTCCCTGGGGCCAACGTCCTGACTTTC
CASSLGPGQGLPGANVLTF
>TRBJ1-2|few|-|TRBV12-3/TRBV12-4
TGTGCCAGCAGTTTCCCGGCTCGCTATGGCTACACCTTC
CASSFPARYGYTF